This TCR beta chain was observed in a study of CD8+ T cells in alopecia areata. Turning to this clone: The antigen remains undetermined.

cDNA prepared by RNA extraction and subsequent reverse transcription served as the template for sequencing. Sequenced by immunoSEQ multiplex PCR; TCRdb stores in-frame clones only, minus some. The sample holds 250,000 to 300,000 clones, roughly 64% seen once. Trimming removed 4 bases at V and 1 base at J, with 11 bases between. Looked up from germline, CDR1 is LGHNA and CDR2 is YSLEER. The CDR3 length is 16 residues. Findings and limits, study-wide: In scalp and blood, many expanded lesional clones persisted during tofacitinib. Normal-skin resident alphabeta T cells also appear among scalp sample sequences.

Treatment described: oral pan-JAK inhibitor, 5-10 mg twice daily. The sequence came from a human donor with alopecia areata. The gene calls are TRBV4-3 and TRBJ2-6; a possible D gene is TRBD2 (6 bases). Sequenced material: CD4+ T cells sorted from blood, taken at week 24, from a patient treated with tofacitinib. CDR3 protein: CASSRVGGSGANVLTF. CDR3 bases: TGCGCCAGCAGCCGCGTCGGGGGATCTGGGGCCAACGTCCTGACTTTC.